A single sample is the source of the 13 T cell receptor beta chains below, sequenced in a study of a mutant IDH1 vaccine in newly diagnosed glioma. These receptors have no known antigen. The data were produced by immunoSEQ multiplex PCR, yet TCRdb's version contains in-frame clones alone and is incomplete. This repertoire shows 77,000 or so clones, 70% to 90% found once; its top ten account for 4% to 5.5%. Time point defined: week 47, end of study. Every vaccine dose comprised 300 ug of mutant IDH1 20-mer peptide plus topical imiquimod. Sequenced material: PBMCs, taken from a glioma patient whose treatment included an IDH1 peptide vaccine. Receptors originate from a man aged 40-50 years with glioma.

The chain links TRBV5-1 to TRBJ2-5, with 9 bases aligning to TRBD2. The germline V gene has CDR1 SGHRS and CDR2 YFSETQ. V shed 4 bases, J shed 4 bases, and the junction held 11 bases outside the gene matches. The CDR3 totals 16 residues. The CDR3 loop is CASSGSLAGGGETQYF. The DNA of the CDR3 is TGCGCCAGCAGCGGGTCCCTTGCGGGAGGGGGAGAGACCCAGTACTTC.

The V call is TRBV7-8, the J call TRBJ2-1; the D is unclear. Trimming took 1 base from V and 0 from J, leaving 10 bases between them. Germline CDR1 reads SGHVS; CDR2 reads FQNEAQ. This CDR3 is built from 16 residues. The CDR3 region has the DNA TGTGCCAGCAGCTTAGGGGCCCTGAGCTCCTACAATGAGCAGTTCTTC. It yields the protein CASSLGALSSYNEQFF. The whole variable domain, filled in from reference TRBV7-8 and TRBJ2-1, reads GAGVSQSPRYKVAKRGQDVALRCDPISGHVSLFWYQQALGQGPEFLTYFQNEAQLDKSGLPSDRFFAERPEGSVSTLKIQRTQQEDSAVYLCASSLGALSSYNEQFFGPGTRLTVL.

V is TRBV10-3 and J is TRBJ1-6; D is ambiguous. This CDR3 is 18 amino acids long. In germline, CDR1 is ENHRY, CDR2 SYGVKD. The V gene lost 6 bases and the J gene lost 0 bases, with 18 bases spanning the gap. As DNA, the CDR3 is TGTGCCATCAGAGAAAGAACCGGGGATAGCTCCTATAATTCACCCCTCCACTTT. Translation gives CAIRERTGDSSYNSPLHF.

The CDR3 DNA follows: TGTGCCAGCAGCTCGACAGGGCCTGGATTTAAAGAGCAGTACTTC. As protein: CASSSTGPGFKEQYF. The chain combines TRBV4-2 with TRBJ2-7; 7 bases are shared with TRBD1. CDR1 and CDR2 (germline): LGHNA, YNFKEQ. CDR3 length equals 15 residues. Trimming cost V 5 bases and J 7 bases; bases outside gene matches: 14.

This clone was detected only a few times. The gene calls are TRBV2 and TRBJ1-5; 8 bases fit TRBD1. The CDR3 loop spans 14 amino acids. Germline V gene lookup returns CDR1 SNHLY and CDR2 FYNNEI. With V trimmed by 5 bases and J by 5 bases, 5 bases remained unmatched. The CDR3 nucleotides are TGTGCCAGCAGTTCGGACAGGGCTCATCAGCCCCAGCATTTT. Residues: CASSSDRAHQPQHF.

The chain employs TRBV11-2 and TRBJ2-3, with 8 positions matching TRBD2. The CDR3 is 16 residues long. Germline V gene data show CDR1 as SGHAT and CDR2 as FQNNGV. The V gene end was trimmed by 8 bases and the J gene end by 0 bases; junction bases not matched to a gene: 10. The CDR3 here is CASGKLAALSTDTQYF. The CDR3, as DNA: TGTGCCAGCGGAAAACTAGCGGCTCTGAGCACAGATACGCAGTATTTT.

The V call is TRBV9, the J call TRBJ2-7; D is uncertain. Germline CDR1 SGDLS, CDR2 YYNGEE. CDR3 length: 13 residues. Trimming pared 4 bases from V and 2 bases from J, leaving 10 bases between. CDR3 sequence (DNA): TGTGCCAGCAGCCCTGCCAGTGCCTACGAGCAGTACTTC. Its protein product is CASSPASAYEQYF.

This clone has a single count. The chain links TRBV29-1 to TRBJ2-6; unclear D gene. The CDR3 extends over 14 amino acids. The ends were cut back, 7 bases at V and 4 bases at J, with 14 bases in the middle. Germline V gives CDR1 SQVTM, CDR2 ANQGSEA. The CDR3 DNA reads as TGCAGCGCCTCATCGTTTGGGGGGGCCAACGTCCTGACTTTC. The encoded protein is CSASSFGGANVLTF.

The genes are TRBV5-4 and TRBJ1-1, with D possibly being TRBD1 (6 bases). Trimming stripped 2 bases from V and 0 bases from J, with 8 bases between. CDR1 and CDR2 (germline): SGHNT, YYREEE (reference sequence). This CDR3 has 14 amino acids. The CDR3 coding sequence is TGTGCCAGCAGCTTTGACAGGATGAACACTGAAGCTTTCTTT. It encodes CASSFDRMNTEAFF.

This chain uses TRBV15 with TRBJ1-2; TRBD1 agrees at 7 bases. V lost 5 bases to trimming and J lost 4 bases; unmatched junction nucleotides: 4. The CDR3 extends over 13 amino acids. Germline CDR1 and CDR2: LNHNV and YYDKDF (reference sequence). CDR3 in amino acids: CATSPGQVYGYTF. CDR3 nucleotides: TGTGCCACCAGCCCAGGACAGGTCTATGGCTACACCTTC. The full variable domain, with the rest looked up from reference TRBV15 and TRBJ1-2, is DAMVIQNPRYQVTQFGKPVTLSCSQTLNHNVMYWYQQKSSQAPKLLFHYYDKDFNNEADTPDNFQSRRPNTSFCFLDIRSPGLGDTAMYLCATSPGQVYGYTFGSGTRLTVV.

The V and J genes are TRBV4-3 and TRBJ1-2; no firm D call. Per germline, CDR1 LGHNA and CDR2 YSLEER. The CDR3 totals 12 residues. V shed 1 base and J shed 5 bases, with 5 bases lying between them. The CDR3 here is CASSQVGYGYTF. The DNA of the CDR3 is TGCGCCAGCAGCCAAGTTGGATATGGCTACACCTTC.

J is TRBJ2-3 and V is TRBV5-6, with D possibly matching TRBD1 (6 bases). The CDR3 consists of 16 residues. The V gene lost 4 bases and the J gene lost 2 bases, with 17 bases spanning the gap. Looked up from germline, CDR1 is SGHDT and CDR2 is YYEEEE. CDR3: CASSDQGPRITDTQYF. The DNA of the CDR3 is TGTGCCAGCAGCGATCAGGGGCCTCGAATCACAGATACGCAGTATTTT.

J is TRBJ2-7 and V is TRBV28; TRBD1 is a possible D gene (5 bases). This CDR3 spans 12 amino acids. V lost 7 bases, J lost 7 bases, and 14 bases lay in between. The germline V gene has CDR1 MDHEN and CDR2 SYDVKM. CDR3 residues: CASKKGVWEQYF. CDR3 DNA: TGTGCCAGCAAGAAAGGGGTTTGGGAGCAGTACTTC.